This TCR beta chain was sequenced for a study of response to subunit inactivated influenza vaccine. TCRdb passed the RT-PCR reads through MiXCR, listing each CDR3 protein once. The sample consists of about 620,000 distinct CDR3 sequences, approximately 10% of them appearing once. Germline CDR1 SGHVS, CDR2 FNYEAQ. J gave up 5 bases and V 5 bases, and 11 bases lay outside the gene matches. The CDR3 totals 15 residues. For this clonotype: No antigen is known for it.

Broader study findings: The authors proposed limited new T cell recruitment per seasonal influenza vaccination.

Specimen: PBMCs from blood, collected on the day of vaccination. The receptor was derived from a middle-aged man who received an inactivated influenza vaccine. This chain links TRBV7-6 with TRBJ2-5; 7 positions match TRBD1. The chain's CDR3 is CASSRQGLNGETQYF. The CDR3 DNA reads TGTGCCAGCAGCCGACAGGGCCTAAACGGGGAGACCCAGTACTTC. The entire variable domain, with the rest obtained from reference TRBV7-6 and TRBJ2-5, is as follows: GAGVSQSPRYKVTKRGQDVALRCDPISGHVSLYWYRQALGQGPEFLTYFNYEAQQDKSGLPNDRFSAERPEGSISTLTIQRTEQRDSAMYRCASSRQGLNGETQYFGPGTRLLVL.